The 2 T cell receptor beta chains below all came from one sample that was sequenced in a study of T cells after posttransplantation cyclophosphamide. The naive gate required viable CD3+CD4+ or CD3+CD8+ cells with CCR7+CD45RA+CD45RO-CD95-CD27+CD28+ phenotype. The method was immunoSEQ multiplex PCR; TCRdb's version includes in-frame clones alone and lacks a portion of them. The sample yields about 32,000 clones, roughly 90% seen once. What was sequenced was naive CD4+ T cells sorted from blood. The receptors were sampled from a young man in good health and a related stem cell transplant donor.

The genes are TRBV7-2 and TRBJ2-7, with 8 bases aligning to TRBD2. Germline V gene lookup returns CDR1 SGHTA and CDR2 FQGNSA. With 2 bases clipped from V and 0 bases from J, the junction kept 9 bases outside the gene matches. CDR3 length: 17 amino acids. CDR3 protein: CASSLRGFSGASYEQYF. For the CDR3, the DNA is TGTGCCAGCAGCTTAAGGGGATTTAGCGGGGCCTCCTACGAGCAGTACTTC.

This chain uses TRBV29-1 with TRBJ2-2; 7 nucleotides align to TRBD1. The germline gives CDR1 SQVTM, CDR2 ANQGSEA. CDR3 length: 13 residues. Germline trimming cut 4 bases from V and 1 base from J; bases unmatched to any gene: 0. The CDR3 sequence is CSVGQGNTGELFF. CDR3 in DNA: TGCAGCGTTGGACAGGGGAACACCGGGGAGCTGTTTTTT.